Listed here are 27 T cell receptor beta chains from one sample, sequenced in a study of identical twins. One entry per CDR3 protein results from TCRdb running MiXCR on the 5' RACE reads. Seen here are a few hundred thousand distinct CDR3 sequences, roughly 10% observed once, and the top ten hold roughly 6.4%. These same data were also listed under a study on yellow fever vaccine responses in identical twins.

The sample comprised CD8+ T cells sorted from blood. These TCRs come from a woman aged 18-29 years in good health.

The chain recombines TRBV20-1 with TRBJ2-7, with 7 bases matching TRBD2. From germline, CDR1 is DFQATT and CDR2 SNEGSKA (reference sequence). CDR3 length: 16 residues. Trimming took 0 bases from V and 4 from J; bases not matched to a gene: 12. CDR3 nucleotides: TGCAGTGCTAGAGATTTAATTGCGGGAGCGGGGTACGAGCAGTACTTC. Residues: CSARDLIAGAGYEQYF.

This clonotype came up many times. The rearrangement uses TRBV28 and TRBJ2-4, with 7 positions matching TRBD1. The V segment lost 1 base and the J segment 6 bases; nucleotides outside the gene matches: 6. This CDR3 is 15 amino acids long. CDR1 MDHEN and CDR2 SYDVKM come from the germline V gene. The CDR3 reads CASSLLGQLLNIQYF. CDR3 nucleotides: TGTGCCAGCAGTTTATTGGGACAGCTATTAAACATTCAGTACTTC.

This clonotype occurred many times. This chain links TRBV4-3 with TRBJ2-3, with TRBD1 matching over 9 bases. Looked up from germline, CDR1 is LGHNA and CDR2 is YSLEER. Germline trimming cut 1 base from V and 1 base from J; bases unmatched to any gene: 12. This CDR3 is 19 amino acids long. The CDR3 bases are TGCGCCAGCAGCCAAGGGACAGGGGTGAGCGGAGCCGGCACAGATACGCAGTATTTT. This sequence encodes CASSQGTGVSGAGTDTQYF.

This clonotype was observed a handful of times. The chain has TRBV4-3 and TRBJ2-3; D is uncertain. The CDR3 is 15 residues long. The ends were cut back, 1 base at V and 0 bases at J, with 8 bases in the middle. CDR1 and CDR2 from the germline V gene are LGHNA and YSLEER. The DNA of the CDR3 is TGCGCCAGCAGCCAAGGTCGAATCAGCACAGATACGCAGTATTTT. Translated, it gives CASSQGRISTDTQYF.

The chain is built from TRBV4-2 and TRBJ1-5, with 9 nucleotides matching TRBD1. The CDR3 length is 16 residues. After removal of 6 bases from V and 4 bases from J, the junction contained 10 bases not matched to a gene. The germline V gene has CDR1 LGHNA and CDR2 YNFKEQ. The CDR3 spells CASRRSTGGMNQPQHF. The DNA of the CDR3 is TGTGCCAGCAGGCGTTCGACAGGGGGGATGAATCAGCCCCAGCATTTT.

This clonotype came up many times. V is TRBV12-3 or TRBV12-4 and J is TRBJ2-7; 8 bases agree with TRBD2. The V segment lost 6 bases and the J segment 0 bases; nucleotides outside the gene matches: 4. The CDR3 has 14 residues. CDR3 protein: CASRRTSFSYEQYF. The CDR3 bases are TGTGCCAGCAGACGGACTAGCTTCTCCTACGAGCAGTACTTC.

The DNA of the CDR3 is TGCAGTGCTTCGGACAGGTCCTCCTACGAGCAGTACTTC. Encoded protein: CSASDRSSYEQYF. The chain is built from TRBV20-1 and TRBJ2-7, with 7 nucleotides matching TRBD1. V dropped 5 bases and J dropped 0; count of bases not matched to a gene: 4. CDR1 and CDR2 (germline): DFQATT, SNEGSKA (reference sequence). This CDR3 has 13 amino acids.

This clonotype appeared many times. The rearrangement links TRBV5-1 to TRBJ2-3; D remains ambiguous. CDR1 and CDR2 from the germline V gene are SGHRS and YFSETQ. The CDR3 covers 13 residues. Trimming shortened V by 3 bases and J by 4 bases, and 9 bases separated the two germline ends. Here the CDR3 reads CASSSENPDTQYF. The CDR3 nucleotides are TGCGCCAGCAGCTCGGAGAATCCAGATACGCAGTATTTT.

This chain joins TRBV27 and TRBJ1-5; no reliable D call. The CDR3 runs to 17 residues. The germline V and J ends were trimmed by 4 bases and 5 bases, with 21 bases remaining between them. Germline V lookup: CDR1 MNHEY, CDR2 SMNVEV (reference sequence). CDR3 residues: CASSSLDPGMWDQPQHF. DNA of the CDR3: TGTGCCAGCAGTTCTTTGGACCCTGGGATGTGGGATCAGCCCCAGCATTTT.

This clonotype was seen a few times. The V gene is TRBV6-2 or TRBV6-3, the J gene TRBJ2-7; TRBD1 matches 7 bases. CDR1 is MNHEY, CDR2 SVGEGT, per germline. The CDR3 length is 14 residues. J lost 5 bases, V lost 0 bases, and 4 bases had no gene match. The DNA for the CDR3 is TGTGCCAGCAGTTACTCGACAGGGTTCGACGAGCAGTACTTC. It yields the protein CASSYSTGFDEQYF.

The genes are TRBV20-1 and TRBJ2-1; TRBD2 aligns across 12 bases. V lost 6 bases and J lost 0; bases outside the gene matches: 3. The CDR3 has 15 residues. Germline V gene data show CDR1 as DFQATT and CDR2 as SNEGSKA (reference sequence). The DNA of the CDR3 is TGCAGTGCCCCGACTAGCGGGAGCTCCTACAATGAGCAGTTCTTC. Translated, it gives CSAPTSGSSYNEQFF.

The chain carries TRBV12-3 or TRBV12-4 and TRBJ2-7, with D possibly matching TRBD1 (5 bases). Trimming cost V 4 bases and J 2 bases, with 15 bases left between them. The CDR3 covers 15 residues. This CDR3 reads CASSSLTARPYEQYF. As DNA, the CDR3 is TGTGCCAGCAGTTCCCTGACAGCTCGTCCCTACGAGCAGTACTTC.

This clonotype has ten or more counts. The rearrangement links TRBV7-9 to TRBJ2-3; TRBD2 matches 13 bases. The CDR3 contains 17 residues. The V segment lost 5 bases and the J segment 4 bases; nucleotides outside the gene matches: 9. Germline CDR1 reads SEHNR; CDR2 reads FQNEAQ (reference sequence). CDR3 coding DNA: TGTGCCAGCAGCGAGATGCGACTAGCGGGAGGTTCAGATACGCAGTATTTT. Its translation: CASSEMRLAGGSDTQYF.

This clonotype was recorded a few times. The gene calls are TRBV6-5 and TRBJ2-2; 7 positions match TRBD2. The CDR3 loop spans 14 amino acids. Germline lookup yields CDR1 MNHEY and CDR2 SVGAGI. V was clipped by 4 bases and J by 8 bases; unmatched bases: 7. As DNA, the CDR3 is TGTGCCAGCAGTTCGGGACTATTATCGGGGGAGCTGTTTTTT. Amino acids: CASSSGLLSGELFF.

Details on this clonotype: At one end, the junction sequence differs from germline, possibly due to a read error. The chain is built from TRBV4-3 and TRBJ2-1, with 13 bases fitting TRBD2. This CDR3 has 19 residues. The germline gives CDR1 LGHNA, CDR2 YSLEER. The CDR3 nucleotides are TGCGCCAGTAGCCAAGCGAGGACTAGCGGGAGTCGGTCCTACAATGAGCAGTTCTTC. Translated, it gives CASSQARTSGSRSYNEQFF.

This clonotype has ten or more counts. This chain links TRBV7-2 with TRBJ2-1; 10 bases align to TRBD2. The CDR3 is made up of 14 amino acids. V dropped 5 bases and J dropped 5; count of bases not matched to a gene: 3. The germline gives CDR1 SGHTA, CDR2 FQGNSA. CDR3 DNA: TGTGCCAGCAGCACTAGCGGGACCAACAATGAGCAGTTCTTC. It translates to CASSTSGTNNEQFF.

There are a few counts of this clonotype. The gene calls are TRBV4-3 and TRBJ2-6; D is possibly TRBD1 (7 bases). With 1 base removed from V and 0 bases from J, the gap between germline ends came to 16 bases. The CDR3 is made up of 19 amino acids. Per germline, CDR1 LGHNA and CDR2 YSLEER. Here the CDR3 reads CASSQGRGQLTSGANVLTF. CDR3 DNA: TGCGCCAGCAGCCAAGGGAGGGGACAGCTAACCTCTGGGGCCAACGTCCTGACTTTC.

At least ten counts were recorded for this clonotype. The chain is built from TRBV10-3 and TRBJ2-2, with 7 nucleotides matching TRBD1. The CDR3 covers 12 residues. With V trimmed by 10 bases and J by 9 bases, 8 bases remained unmatched. Germline V lookup: CDR1 ENHRY, CDR2 SYGVKD. CDR3 sequence reads: CATSDRVRELFF. The CDR3 DNA is TGTGCCACCTCAGACAGGGTCCGGGAGCTGTTTTTT.

This clonotype was picked up many times. The chain carries TRBV7-8 and TRBJ1-1; TRBD1 might be the D (5 bases). CDR1 and CDR2 (germline): SGHVS, FQNEAQ. Trimming pared 4 bases from V and 4 bases from J, leaving 16 bases between. This CDR3 region has 15 residues. The CDR3 loop reads CASSYGTPGSTEAFF. The CDR3 DNA sequence: TGTGCCAGCAGCTATGGGACCCCCGGGTCCACTGAAGCTTTCTTT. The variable domain in full, with the rest retrieved from reference TRBV7-8 and TRBJ1-1, is GAGVSQSPRYKVAKRGQDVALRCDPISGHVSLFWYQQALGQGPEFLTYFQNEAQLDKSGLPSDRFFAERPEGSVSTLKIQRTQQEDSAVYLCASSYGTPGSTEAFFGQGTRLTVV.

This clonotype was recorded a few times. The CDR3 nucleotides are TGTGCCAGCAGTGGGACTGGGCCCGGTGAGCAGTTCTTC. It translates to CASSGTGPGEQFF. V usage is TRBV6-2 or TRBV6-3 and J usage is TRBJ2-1, with D tentatively TRBD2 (6 bases). V was cut by 5 bases and J by 9 bases, with 14 bases left in between. The CDR3 contains 13 residues. The germline V gene encodes CDR1 MNHEY and CDR2 SVGEGT.

Ten or more counts support this clonotype. The rearrangement joins TRBV10-2 to TRBJ2-1; D is ambiguous. Trimming removed 5 bases at V and 9 bases at J, with 14 bases between. Germline CDR1 and CDR2: WSHSY and SAAADI. The CDR3 covers 13 residues. Here the CDR3 reads CASSTLSTSEQFF. The CDR3 DNA is TGCGCCAGCAGTACCCTTAGTACAAGTGAGCAGTTCTTC.

This clonotype has ten or more counts. J is TRBJ2-3 and V is TRBV2; 7 bases align to TRBD1. The CDR3 covers 17 residues. Germline V gene data show CDR1 as SNHLY and CDR2 as FYNNEI. Trimming removed 7 bases from V and 3 bases from J; junction bases left unmatched: 16. For the CDR3, the DNA is TGTGCCAGCAAATTACAATCAGGGGGTCAATTGACAGATACGCAGTATTTT. It encodes CASKLQSGGQLTDTQYF.

This clonotype was seen repeatedly, ten times or more. V is TRBV27 and J is TRBJ2-5, with D possibly matching TRBD2 (5 bases). CDR3 length: 14 residues. V was clipped by 5 bases and J by 5 bases, with 15 bases between them. Germline V CDR1 and CDR2: MNHEY, SMNVEV (reference sequence). The CDR3 DNA sequence: TGTGCCAGCAGTCTCTCGGGAATTTTTGAGACCCAGTACTTC. It is translated as CASSLSGIFETQYF.

This clonotype was seen a few times. DNA for the CDR3: TGTGCCAGCATAGGACTAGCTTCCGAGACCCAGTACTTC. It yields the protein CASIGLASETQYF. The chain has TRBV3-1 and TRBJ2-5, with 8 positions matching TRBD2. The junction had 6 bases not matched to a gene; V was cut back by 7 bases and J by 5 bases. CDR1 LGHDT and CDR2 YNNKEL come from the germline V gene (reference sequence). The CDR3 has 13 amino acids.

This clonotype came up many times. This chain links TRBV7-2 with TRBJ2-2; 8 positions agree with TRBD2. The CDR3 covers 14 residues. Germline loops: CDR1 SGHTA, CDR2 FQGNSA. The V and J ends lost 5 bases and 8 bases, in that order; junction bases with no gene match: 7. CDR3 in amino acids: CASSPNPGGGELFF. The CDR3 nucleotides are TGTGCCAGCAGCCCCAATCCGGGAGGGGGGGAGCTGTTTTTT.

This clonotype appeared many times. The chain joins TRBV20-1 to TRBJ1-1; the match to TRBD1 covers 9 bases. With 5 bases clipped from V and 3 bases from J, the junction kept 4 bases outside the gene matches. CDR3 length equals 13 residues. Germline-derived CDR1 and CDR2 are DFQATT and SNEGSKA (reference sequence). CDR3 DNA: TGCAGTGCTGGGAGACAGGGGGACACTGAAGCTTTCTTT. The encoded protein is CSAGRQGDTEAFF.

This chain joins TRBV5-6 and TRBJ2-4; weak D call: TRBD2 (6 bases). CDR3 length: 15 amino acids. The V gene lost 1 base and the J gene lost 3 bases, with 11 bases spanning the gap. In germline, CDR1 is SGHDT, CDR2 YYEEEE. The CDR3 sequence is CASSLWRDDKNIQYF. Written as DNA, the CDR3 is TGTGCCAGCAGCTTGTGGCGGGATGACAAAAACATTCAGTACTTC.